This T cell receptor (beta chain) stems from a study of shared clonotypes between healthy human individuals. Study details: Each donor contributed plates that comprised three CD4 naive, three CD4 memory, two CD8 naive and one CD8 memory.

Notes on the study in general: Researchers found naive subsets generally carried larger estimated richness than memory subsets. Clonotype sharing across several donors was observed for 4% to 5.5% of naive CD4 clonotypes.

Losses at the gene ends were 2 bases for V and 11 bases for J; bases not matched to a gene: 14. The CDR3 is made up of 16 amino acids. Per the germline V gene, CDR1 is SGHDT and CDR2 is YYEEEE. Concerning this clone: No antigen is known for it.

Clones were read by immunoSEQ multiplex PCR, and TCRdb kept only the in-frame ones, dropping some. The sample has over a million clones; about 80% are singletons. The TCR sequence derives from a man younger than 35 in good health. The rearrangement uses TRBV5-6 and TRBJ2-3; 10 bases line up with TRBD2. Sequenced: memory CD4+ T cells sorted from blood. Subset given: CD45RA-negative fraction. The CDR3 nucleotides are TGTGCCAGCAGCTTCCGACTAGCGGGCTCACCGGGAGTGCAGTATTTT. It translates to CASSFRLAGSPGVQYF.